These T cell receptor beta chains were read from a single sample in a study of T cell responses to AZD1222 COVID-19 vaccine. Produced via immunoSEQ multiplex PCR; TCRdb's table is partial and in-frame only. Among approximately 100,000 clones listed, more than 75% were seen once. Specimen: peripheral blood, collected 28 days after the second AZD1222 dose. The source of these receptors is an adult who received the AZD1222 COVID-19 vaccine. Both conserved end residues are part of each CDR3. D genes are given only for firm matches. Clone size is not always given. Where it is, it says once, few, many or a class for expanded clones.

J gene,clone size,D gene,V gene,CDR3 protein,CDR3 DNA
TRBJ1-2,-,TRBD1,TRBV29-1,CSVMGQTTNYGYTF,TGCAGCGTAATGGGACAGACAACTAACTATGGCTACACCTTC
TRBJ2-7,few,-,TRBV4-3,CASSQDRAGYEQYF,TGCGCCAGCAGCCAAGATAGGGCAGGCTACGAGCAGTACTTC
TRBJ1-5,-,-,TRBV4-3,CASSQDRESNQPQHF,TGCGCCAGCAGCCAAGACAGGGAGAGCAATCAGCCCCAGCATTTT
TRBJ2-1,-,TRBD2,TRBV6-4,CASSEEAGGLGEQFF,TGTGCCAGCAGTGAAGAAGCGGGAGGGTTAGGCGAGCAGTTCTTC
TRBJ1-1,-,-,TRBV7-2,CASSPQDRRLAEAFF,TGTGCCAGCAGCCCCCAGGACAGACGTCTGGCTGAAGCTTTCTTT
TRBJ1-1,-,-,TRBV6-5,CASIGNGNTEAFF,TGTGCCAGCATCGGAAATGGGAACACTGAAGCTTTCTTT
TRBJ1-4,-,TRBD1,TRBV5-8,CASSPGTGVDEKLFF,TGTGCCAGCAGCCCGGGGACAGGGGTCGATGAAAAACTGTTTTTT
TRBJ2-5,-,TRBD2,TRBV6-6,CASIINGGGETQYF,TGTGCCAGCATTATAAACGGGGGAGGGGAGACCCAGTACTTC
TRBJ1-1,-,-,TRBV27,CASSLRQGLTEAFF,TGTGCCAGCAGTTTACGGCAGGGCTTGACTGAAGCTTTCTTT
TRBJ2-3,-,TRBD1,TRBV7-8,CASSLGGPGQHTDTQYF,TGTGCCAGCAGCTTAGGGGGCCCGGGACAGCACACAGATACGCAGTATTTT
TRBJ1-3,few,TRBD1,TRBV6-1,CASSEEGAGGNTIYF,TGTGCCAGCAGTGAAGAGGGGGCAGGAGGAAACACCATATATTTT
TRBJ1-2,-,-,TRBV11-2,CASSFRAGGYTF,TGTGCCAGCAGCTTCAGGGCGGGTGGCTACACCTTC
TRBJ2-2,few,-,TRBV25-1,CASSDRIFNTGELFF,TGTGCCAGCAGTGATCGGATCTTCAACACCGGGGAGCTGTTTTTT
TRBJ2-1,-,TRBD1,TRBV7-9,CASSLETGNLNEQFF,TGTGCCAGCAGCTTAGAGACAGGGAATTTGAATGAGCAGTTCTTC
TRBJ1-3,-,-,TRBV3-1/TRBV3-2,CASSQVQTNTIYF,TGTGCCAGCAGCCAAGTACAGACTAACACCATATATTTT
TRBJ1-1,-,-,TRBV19,CATASGFREAFF,TGTGCCACCGCCTCGGGGTTTCGGGAAGCTTTCTTT
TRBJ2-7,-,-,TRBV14,CASSLLGGGYEQYF,TGTGCCAGCAGCCTACTGGGAGGCGGTTACGAGCAGTACTTC
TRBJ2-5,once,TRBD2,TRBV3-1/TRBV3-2,CASSQAGGTEPFQETQYF,TGTGCCAGCAGCCAAGCGGGGGGGACGGAGCCTTTCCAAGAGACCCAGTACTTC
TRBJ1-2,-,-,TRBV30,CAWSPGHSRRRYTF,TGTGCCTGGAGTCCGGGACACAGTCGAAGACGCTACACCTTC
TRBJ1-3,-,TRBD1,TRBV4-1,CASSQEWTGGTIYF,TGCGCCAGCAGCCAAGAATGGACAGGGGGCACCATATATTTT
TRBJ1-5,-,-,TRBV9,CASSVGGGLLQPQHF,TGTGCCAGCAGCGTAGGTGGCGGACTGCTTCAGCCCCAGCATTTT
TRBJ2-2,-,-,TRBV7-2,CASSRSGTPTGELFF,TGTGCCAGCAGCAGATCCGGGACACCCACCGGGGAGCTGTTTTTT
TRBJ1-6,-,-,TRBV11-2,CASSLLRGMSSPLHF,TGTGCCAGCAGCCTTCTCAGGGGAATGAGTTCACCCCTCCACTTT
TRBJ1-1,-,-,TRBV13,CASSPGVNTEAFF,TGTGCCAGCAGCCCGGGGGTGAACACTGAAGCTTTCTTT
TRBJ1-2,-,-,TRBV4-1,CASSQTMWTAGYTF,TGCGCCAGCAGCCAAACGATGTGGACAGCTGGCTACACCTTC
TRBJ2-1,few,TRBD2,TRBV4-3,CASSPNPTSSYEQFF,TGCGCCAGCAGCCCGAACCCGACTAGCAGCTATGAGCAGTTCTTC